The present entry profiles one T cell receptor (beta chain) with its context. Its antigen remains undetermined. No base-level quality is on record; no much larger clone is a single base apart. The CDR3 has 13 amino acids, counting the end cysteine and phenylalanine. Only CDR3 DNA is held: 39 bases, read in frame from base 1. V and J are truncated by 2 bases and 7 bases respectively, leaving an intervening sequence of 12 bases. CDR1 and CDR2 (MNHEY, SVGAGI) derive from the germline V gene. These data come from a study of Graves' ophthalmopathy and Graves' hyperthyroidism listed by TCRdb under 2018. For context, the study as a whole: Peripheral blood was collected at initial diagnosis, prior to any treatment. The 75 to 100 discovery patients were divided at random into training and test sets in a 7:3 ratio. To explore V-J signatures distinguishing ophthalmopathy from hyperthyroidism, a discovery set of 100 patients (43 ophthalmopathy, some 57 stable hyperthyroidism) was enrolled. The study used TCR beta repertoire signatures to distinguish Graves' ophthalmopathy from Graves' hyperthyroidism and to predict progression to ophthalmopathy. An independent validation cohort was composed of 18 hyperthyroidism patients and more than 15 patients who later progressed from hyperthyroidism to ophthalmopathy. Following sampling, methimazole starting at 30 mg daily was administered to hyperthyroidism patients, and high-dose intravenous methylprednisolone was administered to ophthalmopathy patients. In total, some 140 blood samples were TCR-sequenced: under 45 ophthalmopathy, over 70 hyperthyroidism and 17 hyperthyroidism-to-ophthalmopathy patients. T-cell repertoires of thyroid tissue and blood were compared in a handful of hyperthyroidism patients. Overall study outcomes, separate from this receptor: Most of the expanded thyroid clonotypes with a frequency above 0.001 were also detected in blood, and it was suggested that the thyroid immune response may be reflected by blood repertoires. Ophthalmopathy was separated from stable hyperthyroidism by the 13-signature model with about 88% sensitivity and roughly 83% specificity in cross-validation and with 80%/75% in the test set. Sample size was not statistically predetermined, and group allocation was not concealed from the investigators. In validation, the model predicted ophthalmopathy progression with 55% to 71% sensitivity and around 72% specificity; some 13 predicted patients were CT-confirmed with GO in a median of approximately six months.

For repertoire sequencing, the TCR beta CDR3 regions were amplified from RNA transcripts. The first round was an RT-PCR using HTBI primers with the Qiagen OneStep RT-PCR kit, and this first round was followed by a second-round multiplex PCR, then size selection and purification. The libraries underwent paired-end sequencing with 100 bp reads on an Illumina HiSeq2000. Under the source paper's analysis protocol: Reads were processed with SOAPnuke, discarding reads with adapters, uncalled bases, mean Phred below 15, or no exact constant-primer or identifier match. High-quality paired reads were merged with COPE v1.2.5. Each unique nucleotide sequence was treated as a clonotype, and MiTCR v1.1 was used to align the clonotypes to the IMGT TRB V, D and J references. The analysis was limited to V-J combinations with a frequency above 0.0001, which together covered 99.2% of the repertoires. For each V-J combination, a TCR clonal expansion and chaos score was defined as the ratio of F50 clonal expansion to chaos observed in the TCRdist matrix. Welch's t-statistics and random forest were used to reduce the features to 10 to 15 V-J combinations, which were then used as input to a naive Bayes classifier. The similarity between thyroid and blood repertoires was quantified using the Morisita-Horn index. The public reads were quality trimmed at Q25 with fastp and then assembled into clones with MiXCR by TCRdb, keeping productive beta chains. For every CDR3 protein sequence, its rows merge into one entry that carries the most common genes and DNA. In this record, the V and J calls reflect TCRdb's handling and not the investigators' own analysis. This sample is represented by hundreds of thousands of distinct CDR3 sequences; 20% to 25% of them were singletons. Roughly 7.4% of the sample is held by the ten biggest clonotypes.

Stable hyperthyroidism was defined as no progression to ophthalmopathy within 18 months of follow-up. Hyperthyroidism patients were newly diagnosed, were aged 18 to 65 years, and had a disease duration under 2 months. Patients with other autoimmune diseases, uncontrolled infections, pregnancy or lactation were excluded from the study. Diagnosis relied on clinical symptoms, serum thyroxine, TRAb, thyroid ultrasound and orbital computed tomography. Ficoll-Paque density gradient centrifugation was used to isolate PBMCs from around 10 ml of fresh peripheral blood. Trizol reagent was used to extract the total RNA, and its quality was then checked on an Agilent 2100 Bioanalyzer.

Sequenced material: peripheral blood. The chain uses TRBV6-5 and TRBJ2-7; a tentative D match to TRBD2 spans 6 bases. This TCR was sampled from a woman between 18 and 29 years old with stable Graves' hyperthyroidism. Some clones in this sample may be carry-over from other donors' samples. Donor details come from another sample of the same person, matched by shared clones. The CDR3 region: CASSYGGLEEQYF. The DNA sequence follows: TGTGCCAGCAGTTACGGAGGGTTGGAGGAGCAGTACTTC.